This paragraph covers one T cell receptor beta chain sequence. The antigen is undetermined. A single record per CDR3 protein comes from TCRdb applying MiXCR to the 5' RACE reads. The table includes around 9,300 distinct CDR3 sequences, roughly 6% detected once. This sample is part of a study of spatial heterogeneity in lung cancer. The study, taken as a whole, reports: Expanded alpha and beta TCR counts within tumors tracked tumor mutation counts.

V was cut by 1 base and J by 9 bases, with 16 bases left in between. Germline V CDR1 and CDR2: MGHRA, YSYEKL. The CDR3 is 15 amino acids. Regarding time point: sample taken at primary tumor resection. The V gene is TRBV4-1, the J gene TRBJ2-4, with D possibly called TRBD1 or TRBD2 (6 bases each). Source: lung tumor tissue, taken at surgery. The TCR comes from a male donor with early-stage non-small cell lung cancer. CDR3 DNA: TGCGCCAGCAGCCAAGTAGGCACGGGGGCGGGCATTCAGTACTTC. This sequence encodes CASSQVGTGAGIQYF.